This T cell receptor (beta chain) was observed in a study of blood T cells in healthy people across ages. As for the study in general: Template switching picked up about one barcoded beta molecule for each two T cells.

Every sample gave at least 5 micrograms of total RNA when it was extracted. The CDR3 covers 13 residues. The germline V gene encodes CDR1 LNHNV and CDR2 YYDKDF (reference sequence). V was shortened by 0 bases and J by 3 bases, with 6 bases between the two germline ends. A second roughly 6 to 11 cycle PCR used barcoded and J-beta primers. Using its own MiXCR run on the 5' RACE reads, TCRdb lists one record per CDR3 protein. The table includes fewer than 2 million distinct CDR3 sequences, about 39% detected once. Sequenced material: blood. The genes are TRBV15 and TRBJ2-7; no definite D call. The TCR comes from a human donor in good health. The chain's CDR3 is CATSRDSCYEQYF. CDR3 coding DNA: TGTGCCACCAGCAGAGATAGTTGCTACGAGCAGTACTTC.